This passage covers 7 T cell receptor beta chains from one sample sequenced in a study of T cells in women clearing cervical HPV infection. Libraries were prepared by immunoSEQ multiplex PCR; TCRdb keeps only in-frame clonotypes and omits some of them. This listing includes roughly 29,000 clones. Sequencing input: blood buffy coat. The origin of the receptors is a woman between 18 and 75 years old with a cervical HPV16 infection that either progressed to CIN3+ or cleared (not recorded which).

About this clone: Read coverage stops 3 residues before the CDR3 terminus; the germline J gene supplies the remainder. Other nucleotide sequences from this sample produce the same CDR3. The chain uses TRBV5-8 and TRBJ1-1; weak D call: TRBD1 (5 bases). Germline V gene data show CDR1 as SGHTS and CDR2 as YDEGEE. The CDR3 covers 13 residues. Trimming removed 0 bases from V and 7 bases from J, with 10 bases in between. CDR3 sequence: CASSLGQGGEAFF. CDR3 DNA (partial): TGTGCCAGCAGCTTGGGGCAGGGCGGTGAA. The full variable domain, its missing parts supplied by reference TRBV5-8 and TRBJ1-1, is EAGVTQSPTHLIKTRGQQATLRCSPISGHTSVYWYQQALGLGLQFLLWYDEGEERNRGNFPPRFSGRQFPNYSSELNVNALELEDSALYLCASSLGQGGEAFFGQGTRLTVV.

Regarding this clone: The CDR3 end lies 3 residues beyond the end of the read and is filled in from the germline J gene. The chain has TRBV2 and TRBJ1-1, with TRBD1 identical over 11 bases. Germline CDR1 is SNHLY and CDR2 is FYNNEI. The ends lost 6 bases at V and 4 bases at J; junction bases unmatched: 1. The CDR3 runs to 13 residues. CDR3 DNA, as far as it was read: TGTGCCAGCAGGGGACAGGGGGGCACTGAA. This sequence encodes CASRGQGGTE. The whole CDR3 is CASRGQGGTEAFF.

About this clone: The CDR3 end lies 3 residues beyond the end of the read and is filled in from the germline J gene. V usage is TRBV5-1 and J usage is TRBJ2-7, with 12 bases aligning to TRBD2. V was pared by 2 bases and J by 6 bases, with 3 bases of the junction left unmatched. CDR1 and CDR2 (germline): SGHRS, YFSETQ. CDR3 length: 14 residues. CDR3 in amino acids: CASSFEGLAGEQYF. The CDR3 DNA, read in part, is TGCGCCAGCAGCTTCGAGGGACTAGCGGGCGAG.

As for this clone: The read terminates 3 residues before the CDR3 end, so the remaining end is supplied by the germline J gene. V gene TRBV12-3 or TRBV12-4 combines with J gene TRBJ2-3; the match to TRBD2 covers 9 bases. The V and J ends lost 5 bases and 2 bases, in that order; junction bases with no gene match: 8. The length of the CDR3 is 16 residues. The sequenced CDR3 bases are TGTGCCAGCAGTGCAGGGACTAGCATTCTCACAGATACG. This codes for CASSAGTSILTDT. The entire CDR3 is CASSAGTSILTDTQYF.

Details on this clone: Read sequence stops 3 residues before the CDR3 end, and the germline J gene provides the missing end. The chain links TRBV30 to TRBJ2-7, with TRBD2 identical over 8 bases. V trimming: 4 bases; J trimming: 2 bases; junction bases outside the gene matches: 10. The CDR3 runs 15 residues. Germline values: CDR1 GTSNPN, CDR2 SVGIG (reference sequence). The CDR3 loop is CAWTSGLAGPYEQYF. CDR3 DNA (partial): TGTGCCTGGACCTCTGGACTAGCAGGGCCCTACGAG.

As for this clone: The missing CDR3 end, 3 residues past where the read stops, is filled in from the germline J gene. V and J are TRBV19 and TRBJ1-4; no clear D. CDR3 length: 12 residues. Germline V gives CDR1 LNHDA, CDR2 SQIVND (reference sequence). CDR3 in amino acids: CASSMSSGELFF. The covered CDR3 bases are TGTGCCAGTAGTATGAGTTCCGGGGAA.

Of note for this clone: Read sequence stops 3 residues before the CDR3 end, and the germline J gene provides the missing end. The rearrangement links TRBV20-1 to TRBJ2-7, with D perhaps TRBD2 (5 bases). Per germline, CDR1 DFQATT and CDR2 SNEGSKA (reference sequence). This CDR3 has 14 amino acids. Trimming shortened V by 1 base and J by 2 bases, and 12 bases separated the two germline ends. The CDR3 DNA, read in part, is TGCAGTGCTAGAGCCGGAGCGGACCCCTACGAG. Amino acids: CSARAGADPYE. The full CDR3 protein is CSARAGADPYEQYF.